These T cell receptor beta chains were read from a single sample in a study of OX40 agonist ivuxolimab in advanced cancers. The repertoire was sequenced with immunoSEQ multiplex PCR; TCRdb's copy has only in-frame clones and lacks some. Altogether 40,000 to 55,000 clones are present, 92% being singletons, with the ten largest covering 13% to 15%. Here the sequenced sample was CD4+ or CD8+ T cells sorted from blood, taken in a trial of the OX40 agonist ivuxolimab. These receptors all come from an adult with an advanced solid tumor such as melanoma, head and neck, liver or kidney cancer. The CDR3 runs from the conserved cysteine through the conserved F or W. Fields, in order: D gene, clone size, J gene, V gene, CDR3 DNA, CDR3 protein. A D gene is named only where the DNA matches it firmly. Clone size appears in some rows only: once, few, many, or a class for an expanded clone.

>.|once|TRBJ2-1|TRBV5-1
TGCGCCAGCAGCTTTAGGGGGAATGAGCAGTTCTTC
CASSFRGNEQFF
>TRBD2|.|TRBJ2-1|TRBV28
TGTGCCAGCAGCCGCCGGGGGGATGAGCAGTTCTTC
CASSRRGDEQFF
>.|.|TRBJ2-1|TRBV30
TGTGCCTGGAGTGCAGGTAGCGGCCACGTCCCCTTCTCCTACAATGAGCAGTTCTTC
CAWSAGSGHVPFSYNEQFF
>.|.|TRBJ2-1|TRBV19
TGTGCCAGTAATTCTGGTGCCTACAATGAGCAGTTCTTC
CASNSGAYNEQFF
>.|.|TRBJ2-4|TRBV19
TGTGCCAGTAGTAGCCGACAGGAACTAGCCAAAAACATTCAGTACTTC
CASSSRQELAKNIQYF
>TRBD1|once|TRBJ2-3|TRBV6-5
TGTGCCAGCAGTTACTTCGGACAGGGCGGGGATACGCAGTATTTT
CASSYFGQGGDTQYF
>.|.|TRBJ1-2|TRBV19
TGTGCCAGTACCCCCGGCAGTAACTATGGCTACACCTTC
CASTPGSNYGYTF
>TRBD2|.|TRBJ2-5|TRBV29-1
TGCAGCGCTGGGGACACGGCGGGGGGAGAGCAGTACTTC
CSAGDTAGGEQYF
>.|.|TRBJ2-7|TRBV28
TGTGCCAGCACCGAAGGCTACGAGCAGTACTTC
CASTEGYEQYF
>TRBD2|once|TRBJ2-7|TRBV30
TGTGCCTGGAGGGCCATGACTAGCGGGAGTATCTACGAGCAGTACTTC
CAWRAMTSGSIYEQYF